Listed here are 11 T cell receptor beta chains from one sample, sequenced in a study of shared clonotypes between healthy human individuals. Only in-frame clones appear in the TCRdb table, and some are missing; sequencing was by immunoSEQ multiplex PCR. The sample lists about 480,000 clones, 60% to 80% occurring once. The sample was PBMCs. Receptors were obtained from a woman between 40 and 55 years old in good health. Some clones in this sample may be carry-over from other donors' samples.

The chain employs TRBV19 and TRBJ1-4, with 7 bases aligning to TRBD1. The CDR3 runs 16 residues. V lost 5 bases, J lost 0 bases, and 6 bases stayed unmatched. The germline CDR1 and CDR2 sequences are LNHDA and SQIVND (reference sequence). The CDR3 here is CASSRDSDATNEKLFF. The CDR3 DNA reads as TGTGCCAGTAGTCGGGACAGCGATGCAACTAATGAAAAACTGTTTTTT.

V gene TRBV5-1 combines with J gene TRBJ1-3; 8 nucleotides align to TRBD1. The trim removed 1 base at V and 2 bases at J, leaving 5 bases unmatched. The CDR3 consists of 16 residues. Germline lookup yields CDR1 SGHRS and CDR2 YFSETQ. In nucleotides, the CDR3 is TGCGCCAGCAGCTTGAACAGGGGGAGAACTGGAAACACCATATATTTT. Amino acid sequence: CASSLNRGRTGNTIYF.

The V call is TRBV19, the J call TRBJ2-7, with D perhaps TRBD1 (6 bases). This CDR3 region has 15 residues. CDR1 and CDR2 from the germline V gene are LNHDA and SQIVND (reference sequence). Trimming shortened V by 3 bases and J by 3 bases, and 15 bases separated the two germline ends. Here the CDR3 DNA reads TGTGCCAGTAGTATCAGTCCCAGGGACATCTACGAGCAGTACTTC. Amino acids: CASSISPRDIYEQYF.

This clone was counted a single time. This chain uses TRBV5-1 with TRBJ2-2; 10 bases are a match to TRBD2. J lost 6 bases, V lost 0 bases, and 5 bases had no gene match. CDR3 length: 16 residues. CDR1 SGHRS and CDR2 YFSETQ come from the germline V gene. The DNA for the CDR3 is TGCGCCAGCAGCTTGGGGCTAGCGGGAGTCGCCGGGGAGCTGTTTTTT. Encoded protein: CASSLGLAGVAGELFF.

This clone was counted a single time. The chain employs TRBV19 and TRBJ2-7, with 7 nucleotides matching TRBD1. Germline V gives CDR1 LNHDA, CDR2 SQIVND (reference sequence). The CDR3 spans 16 residues. Unmatched junction bases numbered 14, after V lost 3 bases and J lost 6 bases. CDR3 amino acids: CASSIQATGFFREQYF. As DNA, the CDR3 is TGTGCCAGTAGTATTCAGGCGACAGGGTTCTTCCGCGAGCAGTACTTC.

This rearrangement joins TRBV18 to TRBJ1-2, with a weak D call TRBD1 (5 bases). Germline-derived CDR1 and CDR2 are KGHSH and LQKENI. The CDR3 covers 13 residues. V lost 2 bases to trimming and J lost 8 bases, with 12 bases between them. CDR3: CASSPADTRGYTF. CDR3 DNA: TGTGCCAGCTCACCAGCGGACACTCGAGGCTACACCTTC.

The V and J genes are TRBV2 and TRBJ2-1; 10 bases are a match to TRBD2. After removal of 3 bases from V and 7 bases from J, the junction contained 6 bases not matched to a gene. This CDR3 comprises 15 residues. The germline CDR1 and CDR2 sequences are SNHLY and FYNNEI. CDR3: CASSEGTSDWNEQFF. In DNA, the CDR3 is TGTGCCAGCAGTGAGGGGACTAGCGACTGGAATGAGCAGTTCTTC.

The rearrangement uses TRBV7-6 and TRBJ2-6; D remains unclear. Trimming pared 0 bases from V and 2 bases from J, leaving 8 bases between. Looked up from germline, CDR1 is SGHVS and CDR2 is FNYEAQ. The CDR3 has 16 residues. This chain's CDR3 is CASSLARRAGANVLTF. Here the CDR3 DNA reads TGTGCCAGCAGCTTAGCCCGCCGTGCTGGGGCCAACGTCCTGACTTTC.

This clone has a single count. This chain links TRBV19 with TRBJ1-2; no firm D call. This CDR3 has 13 residues. Between the trimmed V and J ends, which lost 8 bases and 1 base, there was a span of 11 bases. Germline V CDR1 and CDR2: LNHDA, SQIVND (reference sequence). CDR3 coding DNA: TGTGCCAGTGGTCCCCCAAGTAACTATGGCTACACCTTC. It yields the protein CASGPPSNYGYTF. The variable domain in full, completed from reference TRBV19 and TRBJ1-2, reads DGGITQSPKYLFRKEGQNVTLSCEQNLNHDAMYWYRQDPGQGLRLIYYSQIVNDFQKGDIAEGYSVSREKKESFPLTVTSAQKNPTAFYLCASGPPSNYGYTFGSGTRLTVV.

This chain connects TRBV6-5 to TRBJ1-5, with a weak D call TRBD1 (6 bases). V lost 5 bases to trimming and J lost 7 bases, with 18 bases between them. Germline V gives CDR1 MNHEY, CDR2 SVGAGI. The CDR3 has 15 amino acids. The CDR3 coding sequence is TGTGCCAGCAGTAACCGTAGGACAGTCGGACAGCCCCAGCATTTT. It translates to CASSNRRTVGQPQHF.

Concerning this clone: Distinct nucleotide sequences in the sample also encode this CDR3. The chain has TRBV6-1 and TRBJ1-2; a weak D match, TRBD1 (6 bases). Germline lookup yields CDR1 MNHNS and CDR2 SASEGT. V lost 7 bases and J 4 bases, leaving 13 bases between the germline ends. The CDR3 contains 13 residues. CDR3 sequence: CASTLDSLYGYTF. The CDR3 coding sequence is TGTGCCAGCACTTTGGACAGTCTCTATGGCTACACCTTC.